This passage covers 14 T cell receptor beta chains from one sample sequenced in a study of CD8 T cells in cerebrospinal fluid in Alzheimer's disease. No DNA is given; TCRdb re-called the 10x single-cell sequencing reads and lists each CDR3 protein once. The table for this sample gives roughly 800 distinct CDR3 sequences. Sample: cerebrospinal fluid. The receptors shown here come from a human donor with Parkinson's disease.

Measured by frequency, this clonotype is large. This sequence joins TRBV20-1 and TRBJ2-1; TCRdb reports TRBD2, a call that lacks DNA to check it against. Germline-derived CDR1 and CDR2 are DFQATT and SNEGSKA (reference sequence). The CDR3 totals 17 residues. The CDR3 protein is CSAVGPGTSGRLDEQFF.

Measured by frequency, this clonotype is large. The chain carries TRBV3-1 and TRBJ2-7; absent DNA, TCRdb's TRBD1 call cannot be checked. CDR3 length: 12 residues. Per germline, CDR1 LGHDT and CDR2 YNNKEL (reference sequence). The chain's CDR3 is CASSRTDYEQYF.

This clonotype registers medium-sized by frequency. The V and J genes are TRBV28 and TRBJ2-1; as DNA is missing, the TRBD2 call by TCRdb cannot be tested. This CDR3 has 21 amino acids. Germline CDR1 and CDR2: MDHEN and SYDVKM. The CDR3 is CASSPRGGMGNRREAHNEQFF.

This clonotype is identified as medium-sized from frequency. This chain connects TRBV9 to TRBJ2-2; the D call from TCRdb, TRBD1, cannot be confirmed without DNA. Per the germline V gene, CDR1 is SGDLS and CDR2 is YYNGEE. The CDR3 has 15 residues. The chain's CDR3 is CASSVWGSGTGELFF.

Considering frequency, this clonotype is medium-sized. V gene TRBV18 combines with J gene TRBJ1-3; with no DNA, the TCRdb D assignment of TRBD1 cannot be verified. The CDR3 is 17 amino acids. Germline V lookup: CDR1 KGHSH, CDR2 LQKENI. CDR3: CASSPPGGYSSGNTIYF. Looking up the rest from reference TRBV18 and TRBJ1-3 gives the full variable domain: NAGVMQNPRHLVRRRGQEARLRCSPMKGHSHVYWYRQLPEEGLKFMVYLQKENIIDESGMPKERFSAEFPKEGPSILRIQQVVRGDSAAYFCASSPPGGYSSGNTIYFGEGSWLTVV.

This clonotype shows up as medium-sized by frequency. The chain links TRBV6-2 or TRBV6-3 to TRBJ2-4; TCRdb's D call of TRBD1 is untestable without DNA. Looked up from germline, CDR1 is MNHEY and CDR2 is SVGEGT. The CDR3 length is 16 residues. The CDR3 sequence is CASSGNEGAAKNIQYF.

This clonotype is labeled medium-sized based on frequency. This chain uses TRBV5-6 with TRBJ2-1; TCRdb calls TRBD2, which cannot be checked without DNA. Germline V CDR1 and CDR2: SGHDT, YYEEEE. This CDR3 has 14 residues. This CDR3 is CASSSGTLYNEQFF.

This clonotype is classed as medium-sized by frequency. This chain joins TRBV28 and TRBJ1-1. The CDR3 contains 13 residues. Germline V gene sequence: CDR1 MDHEN, CDR2 SYDVKM. The CDR3 protein is CASSLLGMTEAFF.

This clonotype is classed as medium-sized (0.01 to 0.1%) by frequency. J is TRBJ1-4 and V is TRBV20-1; without DNA, the TCRdb call of TRBD1 cannot be checked. The CDR3 length is 15 residues. Germline V gives CDR1 DFQATT, CDR2 SNEGSKA (reference sequence). CDR3 loop: CSATIDSATNEKLFF.

By frequency, this clonotype is medium-sized. The rearrangement joins TRBV7-9 to TRBJ1-4; TCRdb calls TRBD1, which cannot be checked without DNA. Per germline, CDR1 SEHNR and CDR2 FQNEAQ (reference sequence). This CDR3 comprises 14 residues. The chain's CDR3 is CASSPGQVNEKLFF. Based on the CDR3 plus reference TRBV7-9 and TRBJ1-4, the full variable domain is DTGVSQNPRHKITKRGQNVTFRCDPISEHNRLYWYRQTLGQGPEFLTYFQNEAQLEKSRLLSDRFSAERPKGSFSTLEIQRTEQGDSAMYLCASSPGQVNEKLFFGSGTQLSVL.

The V and J genes are TRBV16 and TRBJ2-7; the D gene TCRdb calls, TRBD1, cannot be checked with no DNA. The CDR3 extends over 14 amino acids. In germline, CDR1 is KGHSY, CDR2 FQNENV. CDR3 amino acids: CASSLGTGPYEQYF.

Considering frequency, this clonotype is medium-sized. The rearrangement links TRBV9 to TRBJ2-5. This CDR3 contains 11 residues. Germline V gives CDR1 SGDLS, CDR2 YYNGEE. The CDR3 reads CASSTTETQYF.

According to its frequency, this clonotype is medium-sized (0.01 to 0.1%). The chain has TRBV5-1 and TRBJ1-2; with no DNA, the TCRdb D assignment of TRBD1 cannot be verified. This CDR3 is 12 amino acids long. Germline CDR1 SGHRS, CDR2 YFSETQ. CDR3 sequence: CASSLPGEGYTF. Full variable domain (remainder filled in from reference TRBV5-1 and TRBJ1-2): KAGVTQTPRYLIKTRGQQVTLSCSPISGHRSVSWYQQTPGQGLQFLFEYFSETQRNKGNFPGRFSGRQFSNSRSEMNVSTLELGDSALYLCASSLPGEGYTFGSGTRLTVV.

Considering frequency, this clonotype is large. The V gene is TRBV5-1, the J gene TRBJ1-1; the D call of TRBD1 rests on TCRdb alone, since no DNA is present to check it. This CDR3 is built from 13 residues. Germline CDR1 reads SGHRS; CDR2 reads YFSETQ. CDR3: CASRPGRDTEAFF.